The clone carrying this T cell receptor beta chain appeared many times. Its cognate antigen is unknown. The data derive from a study of T-cell reconstitution after alpha-beta-depleted transplantation in children. Study outcomes and limitations: Newly made T cells mostly supplied T-cell counts and diversity one year after transplant. The study traced high day-60 TCRbeta diversity in some patients to surviving recipient T cells and thymic progenitors.

CDR1 is SQVTM, CDR2 ANQGSEA, per germline. The V and J ends lost 4 bases and 4 bases, in that order; junction bases with no gene match: 3. The CDR3 is made up of 14 amino acids. For TCRbeta, the library was prepared with unique molecular identifiers. TCRdb re-called the PCR reads through MiXCR, storing one row per CDR3 protein. The table lists 780,000 or so distinct CDR3 sequences, 15% to 20% of them singletons. This TCR derives from a male patient between 10 and 17 years old who had a stem cell transplant for acute lymphoblastic leukemia, so the T cells may come from the graft donor. The sequences come from PBMCs, mostly from graft donor cells, collected 360 days after TCRalphabeta/CD19-depleted stem cell transplant. This chain connects TRBV29-1 to TRBJ2-7; TRBD2 matches at 14 bases. The CDR3 sequence: CSVGGLAGVYEQYF. The DNA of the CDR3 is TGCAGCGTTGGGGGACTAGCGGGAGTTTACGAGCAGTACTTC.